The clone carrying this T cell receptor beta chain showed up just a few times. Its antigen is unknown. The read comes to an end 3 residues before the CDR3 does, leaving the germline J gene to fill in the end. Trimming removed 4 bases from V and 9 bases from J, with 17 bases in between. Looked up from germline, CDR1 is SGHRS and CDR2 is YFSETQ. The CDR3 totals 14 residues. The entry originates in a study of T cell clonality in common variable immunodeficiency. Findings of the study overall: In common variable immunodeficiency, TCR beta chains reportedly carried fewer deletions and N-nucleotide insertions.

Method: immunoSEQ multiplex PCR; TCRdb's copy keeps in-frame clones and lacks some. Recorded here are under 30,000 clones, none singletons. The sequenced sample consisted of peripheral blood mononuclear cells. The chain combines TRBV5-1 with TRBJ1-3; the D gene is possibly TRBD1 (6 bases). The TCR sequence derives from a human donor with common variable immunodeficiency. CDR3 loop: CASSVGDQGITIYF. CDR3 DNA (partial): TGCGCCAGCAGCGTAGGAGATCAGGGGATCACC.